This is a list of T cell receptor beta chains from one sample in a study of T cells in Graves' hyperthyroidism and ophthalmopathy. TCRdb recomputed calls from the multiplex PCR reads with MiXCR, one row per CDR3 protein. The sample comprises some 720,000 distinct CDR3 sequences, approximately 16% of which are singletons, and under 9.5% rests with the top ten. Source material: blood. The receptors were sampled from a man younger than 35 with Graves' hyperthyroidism. The conserved cysteine and the conserved F or W are not part of the CDR3 here. The size field is filled for only some rows; it gives once, few, many or a size class.

CDR3aa	abundance	v_gene	j_gene
ATSRAYTREGADEAF	-	TRBV15	TRBJ1-1
ASRQGTGELF	many	TRBV12-3/TRBV12-4	TRBJ2-2
SASLGTVEDTQY	many	TRBV20-1	TRBJ2-3
ASSSYRYNQPQH	few	TRBV7-2	TRBJ1-5
ASSPGLDASTDTQY	-	TRBV7-9	TRBJ2-3
ASSLVRTFQETQY	few	TRBV7-8	TRBJ2-5
ASSFGTAYQETQY	many	TRBV28	TRBJ2-5
ASSATTSGRVKDTGELF	-	TRBV28	TRBJ2-2
ASSMGKTLRGTIY	-	TRBV19	TRBJ1-3
ASSWDPSSYNEQF	-	TRBV5-1	TRBJ2-1
ASSKAVGAANTEAF	many	TRBV6-1	TRBJ1-1
SARWRDRLTDTQY	few	TRBV20-1	TRBJ2-3
ASRGGLAREQF	-	TRBV2	TRBJ2-1
ASETSGRLTGELF	many	TRBV6-1	TRBJ2-2
AIRHDSNQPQH	many	TRBV10-3	TRBJ1-5
ASSERREWVYEQY	-	TRBV2	TRBJ2-7
ASSLTGVGRDTQY	many	TRBV5-6	TRBJ2-3
ASSKGGGSSTDTQY	few	TRBV9	TRBJ2-3
ASSLRLAGGKEQY	many	TRBV28	TRBJ2-7
ASSGGGRDTQY	many	TRBV12-3/TRBV12-4	TRBJ2-3
ATGGSSYNEQF	-	TRBV6-1	TRBJ2-1
AIRGTTRTDTQY	many	TRBV10-3	TRBJ2-3
ASSPRTGGNEQF	many	TRBV18	TRBJ2-1
AISESGLYEQY	many	TRBV10-3	TRBJ2-7
ASSENGNYGYT	many	TRBV6-1	TRBJ1-2
ASSYAGYQETQY	many	TRBV6-1	TRBJ2-5
ASKGQGAKRLF	-	TRBV28	TRBJ1-4
ASSLGGTNNYYEQY	many	TRBV7-8	TRBJ2-7
ASSLASGAQSYEQY	many	TRBV28	TRBJ2-7
ASGFGQGGGSNQPQH	few	TRBV6-2/TRBV6-3	TRBJ1-5
ASRRGTEETQY	many	TRBV27	TRBJ2-5
AISVGLEWETQY	many	TRBV10-3	TRBJ2-5
ASSLWQGNTEAF	-	TRBV5-1	TRBJ1-1
SARDRSTGRNTGELF	-	TRBV20-1	TRBJ2-2
ATSSRDRTSDTQY	many	TRBV24-1	TRBJ2-3
SVQPGGDYGYT	-	TRBV29-1	TRBJ1-2
ASSLEGGEGNTQY	few	TRBV7-2	TRBJ2-3
ASSIRLAGDNEQF	-	TRBV19	TRBJ2-1
VSSQSRDTQY	many	TRBV6-1	TRBJ2-3
ASSPLLRAVGEIETQY	many	TRBV6-1	TRBJ2-5
ASSQDDGRHPYEQY	-	TRBV4-1	TRBJ2-7
ASGLATAMGLARYNEQF	-	TRBV12-5	TRBJ2-1
ASSTNSVATYNEQF	-	TRBV27	TRBJ2-1
ASSPYGQGYEQY	many	TRBV5-1	TRBJ2-7
ASSQGGRTGGYEQY	-	TRBV4-1	TRBJ2-7